This T cell receptor beta chain was recorded in a study of cytomegalovirus exposure and HLA in healthy donors (dated 2017 in TCRdb). Concerning the study at large: In an earlier analysis of several hundred of the donors, around 300 Gb of sequence data and 117 million unique TCR beta sequences from 180 million or so T cells were reported. Roughly 300 gigabases of sequencing data and roughly 80 million unique TCR sequences made up an early release that covered around 640 HLA-typed donors. Of the roughly 400 genotyped donors, around 81% fell in the genetic ancestry cluster associated with self-reported Caucasian donors. The study aimed to test whether signatures of past pathogen exposure could be identified by cataloging public T cell receptors. The T cell repertoires of around 730 subjects were profiled by immunosequencing and related to cytomegalovirus serostatus. Along with the approximately 650-subject first cohort, a separate validation cohort of over a hundred different subjects was used. To predict cytomegalovirus infection status, the study combined high-throughput TCR immunosequencing, statistical association of individual TCRs with disease status, and machine learning. A later analysis re-analyzed previously published TCR beta repertoires from approximately 700 donors and added high-resolution HLA genotyping to study TCR occurrence patterns. The later analysis used no new phenotypic data to find candidate immune exposures, relying instead on TCR beta sequences and their occurrence across donors. An earlier analysis of nearly 600 of the donors applied high-throughput TCR beta sequencing to assess whether each TCR beta V gene segment acted as functional or pseudogenic. Donor age, sex, ethnicity and CMV serostatus were compiled together with the repertoire data. In a later genetic analysis, genome-wide SNP genotypes for about three fifths of the roughly 670 donors were used, and that subset was treated as a discovery cohort. All discovery cohort repertoires had been generated on a single sequencing platform. Class I and class II HLA loci were covered by the typing at four-digit resolution. The number of donors typed differed by locus, with roughly 620-630 for A, B, C, DRB1 and DQB1, 522 for DQA1, 606 for DPA1, and about 450 for DPB1. Five DR-DQ haplotypes were treated as single units for association and clustering because of strong linkage in the cohort. Among a few hundred genotyped donors of the cohort, an average of about 240,000 unique TCR beta nucleotide sequences were sequenced per donor, around 20% of them non-productive. Study-wide findings and limitations: Strong co-occurrence of HLA alleles, especially DR and DQ, made assigning TCR associations to individual alleles difficult. A further reported finding was that TCR beta sequences accurately predicted the HLA-A and HLA-B alleles for most subjects in the first cohort. The earlier analysis of approximately 560 of the donors excluded 15 to 20 rarely observed V segments, including chromosome 9 orphons, because counts were too low. The study gave a list of 150 to 200 TCR beta chains associated with cytomegalovirus. Only TCR beta chains were sequenced in this cohort, and the absence of alpha or paired-chain data limited detectable features. Some IMGT-functional V segments, including TRBV6-2 and TRBV6-3, could not be told apart with the 87-base-pair reads, so those segments were excluded. In a later analysis, around 17,000 TCR beta sequences were associated with specific HLA alleles at a false discovery rate of 0.05. CMV serostatus was the only immune exposure information available for the cohort. Roughly uniform sequencing depth across donors was assumed in presence/absence analyses, although this assumption may not hold. A few of the identified cytomegalovirus-associated TCR beta chains were confirmed in vitro to be specific for cytomegalovirus antigens. Broadly in line with IMGT annotations, most TCR beta V segments showed up in productive rearrangements about 87% or about 30% of the time in an earlier analysis of around 600 of the donors. A cluster of highly shared sequence variants was judged likely to be a technical artifact of the sequencing pipeline. Because HLA typing was unavailable for some donors at each locus, only the typed subset was used in association tests. While some public TCRs were present in many individuals, most TCR sequences turned up only very rarely across donors. In both the original and validation cohorts, the classifier was reported to diagnose cytomegalovirus status with high specificity and sensitivity. According to a later analysis, most CMV-associated TCR beta chains appeared to be HLA-restricted, and the HLA associations seemed to be driven largely by CMV exposure. In a later analysis, HLA-associated TCR beta chains showed more clonal expansion and lower generation probabilities than non-associated chains that were equally common. In a later genetic analysis, fewer N-insertions in productive TCRs were reported among donors in an Asian-associated ancestry cluster than the 666-donor mean. Several of the top co-occurrence clusters appeared to be linked to parvovirus B19, influenza, CMV and Epstein-Barr virus, according to a later analysis. According to the authors, the approach could potentially be generalized to other disease states and immunological phenotypes. A later analysis found that TCR association rates varied across HLA loci, with DRB1 alleles showing the most associated TCRs and HLA-C alleles the fewest. An association between a missense DCLRE1C variant and V-gene and J-gene trimming of TCR beta chains was found in a later genetic analysis and replicated in an independent cohort. Correlated functional status among segregating V segments might reflect linkage disequilibrium, but an unknown experimental factor could not be ruled out.

CDR1 and CDR2 (SGHRS, YFSETQ) derive from the germline V gene. The germline ends are 16 bases apart after V is trimmed by 4 bases and J by 3 bases. Spanning cysteine to phenylalanine, the CDR3 consists of 15 amino acids. Left in the record is the CDR3 DNA by itself, 45 bases read in frame from the first base. Library creation used the immunoSEQ multiplex PCR assay. A mixture of 60 forward primers for TCR Vbeta segments and 13 reverse primers for TCR Jbeta segments was used in the multiplex PCR. A multiplex PCR assay on genomic DNA amplified the CDR3 region of rearranged TCR beta genes. On the Illumina HiSeq System, the amplified TCR beta libraries were sequenced as 87-base-pair reads. The original methods were these. Across the 600 to 700 repertoires, a later analysis counted around 80 million unique TCR beta chains, about 10 million of which were shared by at least two donors. Raw reads were error-corrected and collapsed into unique sequences by a nearest-neighbor algorithm in which closely related sequences were merged to remove PCR and sequencing errors. To assign V, D and J gene segments, CDR3 sequences were aligned to IMGT reference sequences. For a sequence to be retained, a match of at least six nucleotides was required to both a V gene segment and a J gene segment. A rearrangement counted as productive if the CDR3 had no stop codons and remained in frame with V and J, and every other rearrangement counted as non-productive. Following IMGT convention, CDR3 was defined as the stretch from the second conserved V-encoded cysteine to the conserved J-encoded phenylalanine. The earlier analysis of about 530 of the donors excluded any sequence lacking an unambiguous match to a single V gene segment. In an earlier analysis of approximately 560 of the donors, a V segment was called functional when productive rearrangements were above 56.7%, and segregating when the standard deviation between donors exceeded 5%. To diagnose cytomegalovirus status from the catalog of TCR beta chain sequences, a statistical classification framework was built. V and J gene assignment, in a later analysis, came from comparing TCR nucleotide sequences with IMGT/GENE-DB human TR gene sequences. In a later analysis, CDR3 sequences and most-parsimonious VDJ recombination scenarios were assigned using the TCRdist pipeline. A later analysis defined each TCR beta chain by its CDR3 amino acid sequence plus V-gene family, and excluded reads lacking a unique V-gene family. A later analysis removed 500 to 600 highly shared, low-generation-probability nucleotide sequences to deal with suspected cross-contamination and a sequencing artifact. For each public chain, a later analysis derived a clonal expansion index from normalized ranks of inferred template counts within each repertoire. Generation probabilities in a later analysis came from a VDJ recombination model fitted to out-of-frame rearrangements, and those results were checked against IGoR. In a later analysis, hypergeometric tests were used to score TCR-TCR, TCR-HLA and TCR-CMV co-occurrence, with a repertoire-size bias correction applied to TCR pairs. In a later analysis, false discovery rates were estimated by permuting HLA or CMV assignments 20 times. In a later analysis, co-occurring TCRs were grouped with DBSCAN, and TCRdist sequence similarity was added when clustering was performed within HLA-allele-positive subsets. Repertoires with fewer than 30,000 or more than 120,000 public chains, plus five repertoires with anomalous nucleotide sharing, were excluded from co-occurrence clustering. TCRdb's version of the immuneACCESS table is confined to in-frame rearrangements and falls short of the full clone set. An unresolved V gene accounts for under half of the shortfall where checked; the remainder is of unknown origin. V, J and clone size reflect that table, while D and trimming were determined from the DNA. For this sample the table gives some 190,000 clones, of which over 65% were detected only once. Around 1.5% of the sample goes to the ten largest clones.

In the case of this clone: No antigen is known for it. Per-base quality was not reported, and no clone a single base away is much larger than it.

The cohort consisted of 650 to 850 healthy bone marrow donors. At the time of sampling, every cohort member was nominally healthy, though immune exposures that went unrecorded were likely present. The donor was CMV seronegative and was included in the group of a few hundred seronegative cohort members. A peripheral blood sample was collected from each donor, and TCR beta sequencing was performed on peripheral blood mononuclear cells. Genomic DNA was extracted from the blood cell samples with the Qiagen DNeasy Blood Extraction Kit. Sequencing input: PBMCs. The source of this sequence is a man between 18 and 35 years old in good health and CMV-seronegative. The chain is made from TRBV5-1 and TRBJ1-2; a tentative D match to TRBD1 spans 5 bases. The nucleotide sequence is TGCGCCAGCAGCCCGGACCCAGGGTTCCACTATGGCTACACCTTC. It specifies CASSPDPGFHYGYTF.